These 5 T cell receptor beta chains originate from one sample sequenced in a study of T cell responses to AZD1222 COVID-19 vaccine. Data came from immunoSEQ multiplex PCR; TCRdb stores just in-frame clones and leaves some out. Among about 120,000 clones listed, 90% were seen once. The sequenced sample was peripheral blood, obtained on day 0 of MenACWY control vaccination. The receptors were gathered from an adult in good health.

J is TRBJ2-3 and V is TRBV6-5; D is unclear. CDR3 length: 13 amino acids. With 5 bases removed from V and 3 bases from J, the gap between germline ends came to 9 bases. Germline CDR1 and CDR2: MNHEY and SVGAGI. The CDR3 coding sequence is TGTGCCAGCAGTCGAGGAGTTACAGATACGCAGTATTTT. This translates into CASSRGVTDTQYF.

The chain recombines TRBV5-1 with TRBJ1-2; D might be TRBD1 (6 bases). This CDR3 is 14 amino acids long. V was cut by 4 bases and J by 4 bases, with 14 bases left in between. Germline CDR1 and CDR2: SGHRS and YFSETQ. CDR3 bases: TGCGCCAGCAGCGCGATCGACAGGAGCTATGGCTACACCTTC. Amino acid sequence: CASSAIDRSYGYTF.

V is TRBV28 and J is TRBJ1-1; unclear D gene. The CDR3 is 14 amino acids. The germline gives CDR1 MDHEN, CDR2 SYDVKM. V was clipped by 4 bases and J by 0 bases, with 9 bases between them. CDR3 DNA sequence: TGTGCCAGCAGTTCCCATTGGGTGAACACTGAAGCTTTCTTT. It specifies CASSSHWVNTEAFF.

This clone was picked up one time. The gene calls are TRBV7-9 and TRBJ1-4; D is undetermined. Germline V gives CDR1 SEHNR, CDR2 FQNEAQ (reference sequence). This CDR3 comprises 14 residues. The germline V and J ends were trimmed by 1 base and 4 bases, with 7 bases remaining between them. CDR3 region: CASSLGLNNEKLFF. In nucleotides, the CDR3 is TGTGCCAGCAGCTTAGGGTTGAATAATGAAAAACTGTTTTTT.

This chain uses TRBV3-1 (or the pseudogene TRBV3-2) with TRBJ1-6; D gene uncertain. Per the germline V gene, CDR1 is LGHDT and CDR2 is YNNKEL (reference sequence). V gave up 0 bases and J gave up 8 bases, with 5 bases separating them. The length of the CDR3 is 13 residues. The CDR3 loop reads CASSQDPDSPLHF. For the CDR3, the DNA is TGTGCCAGCAGCCAAGATCCAGATTCACCCCTCCACTTT.